This TCR beta chain derives from a study of beta chain features in type 1 diabetes. The study, taken as a whole, reports: Any PCR bias toward short templates would affect both groups alike. The study found moderately but significantly shorter TCRB CDR3s in all four CD4+ subsets of Type 1 diabetes patients.

With regard to this clone: Its antigen remains unknown.

Markers CD45RO/CCR7/CD25/CD127/CD95/CD27 served to sort CD4+ naive, central memory, regulatory and stem cell-like memory cells. Sorted cells reached over 95% purity in every population. cDNA synthesis used the whole RNA isolate, giving expressed TCRB sequences. The read count averaged about 3.3 million across naive, central memory and regulatory T cell samples. Produced via immunoSEQ multiplex PCR; TCRdb's table is partial and in-frame only. The sample records a few hundred thousand clones, roughly a tenth being singletons. Material for sequencing was central memory CD4+ T cells from blood. This clonotype was sampled from a man aged 25-45 years with type 1 diabetes.

The CDR3 DNA reads TGCGCCAGCAGCCAAGTCCGGGTTTTGAACACTGAAGCTTTCTTT. Translation gives CASSQVRVLNTEAFF. The chain combines TRBV4-1 with TRBJ1-1; D gene uncertain. This CDR3 comprises 15 residues. Germline CDR1 MGHRA, CDR2 YSYEKL. Trimming pared 1 base from V and 0 bases from J, leaving 9 bases between.